This TCR beta chain was sequenced during a study of Ad26.COV2.S vaccination and SARS-CoV-2 variants. Here immunoSEQ multiplex PCR was the method, and the copy in TCRdb shows in-frame clones only, minus some. The sample contains roughly 400,000 clones, around 93% of which appear only once. The treatment denotes: some 20 received Ad26.COV2.S at low or high dose, single or two shots; 5 received placebo; per-sample allocation not given. After the first vaccine or placebo injection, samples were drawn on day 63. The V gene lost 10 bases and the J gene lost 2 bases, with 13 bases spanning the gap. Germline V gene data show CDR1 as SNHLY and CDR2 as FYNNEI. There are 13 residues in the CDR3.

This material consisted of peripheral blood, taken in a trial of Ad26.COV2.S vaccine versus placebo. The V gene is TRBV2, the J gene TRBJ2-3; D possibly corresponds to TRBD2 (5 bases). The sequence was obtained from a person between 18 and 60 years old who received the Ad26.COV2.S COVID-19 vaccine or a placebo. The CDR3 region has the DNA TGTGCCACAAGGACTGGATACACAGATACGCAGTATTTT. Translated, it gives CATRTGYTDTQYF. The full variable domain, its missing parts supplied by reference TRBV2 and TRBJ2-3, is EPEVTQTPSHQVTQMGQEVILRCVPISNHLYFYWYRQILGQKVEFLVSFYNNEISEKSEIFDDQFSVERPDGSNFTLKIRSTKLEDSAMYFCATRTGYTDTQYFGPGTRLTVL.